Listed below are T cell receptor beta chains from one sample, sequenced in a study of CD8 T cells in ankylosing spondylitis. TCRdb re-analysed the 5' RACE reads in MiXCR, keeping a single row per CDR3 protein. Counted here are about 280,000 distinct CDR3 sequences, roughly 20% occurring once; the ten biggest clones make up roughly 8.3%. The sequenced sample consisted of blood, either unsorted or a sorted T cell fraction (not recorded which). These receptors all stem from a male donor with ankylosing spondylitis or in good health (not recorded which). Each CDR3 is given with its conserved first and last residue. The order of the fields is clone size, V gene, J gene, D gene, CDR3 DNA, CDR3 protein. D genes are given only for firm matches. Expanded clones get a size class; other rows say once, few or many, or leave the size out.

>-|TRBV28|TRBJ2-3|-
TGTGCCAGCAGTTTCTGGTCAGATACGCAGTATTTT
CASSFWSDTQYF
>many|TRBV7-2|TRBJ2-1|-
TGTGCCAGCAGACGTCCCCTTGGAAACAATGAGCAGTTCTTC
CASRRPLGNNEQFF
>-|TRBV7-9|TRBJ2-1|-
TGTGCCAGCAGCTTAGCGTCTAGCGTCTCCTACAATGAGCAGTTCTTC
CASSLASSVSYNEQFF
>many|TRBV10-3|TRBJ1-5|-
TGTGCCATCAGCATGGAGTATAGCAATCAGCCCCAGCATTTT
CAISMEYSNQPQHF
>-|TRBV20-1|TRBJ2-3|-
TGCAGTGCTAGAGATAACAGCGTAAGCACAGATACGCAGTATTTT
CSARDNSVSTDTQYF
>few|TRBV6-2/TRBV6-3|TRBJ2-1|-
TGTGCCAGCAGTTCCAATTGGCCCGGAACCGAGGCAAGTGAGCAGTTCTTC
CASSSNWPGTEASEQFF
>many|TRBV6-1|TRBJ2-5|TRBD2
TGTGCCAGCAGCCAGGGACTAGCGGGAGTGGAGACCCAGTACTTC
CASSQGLAGVETQYF
>many|TRBV4-1|TRBJ1-6|-
TGCGCCAGCAGCCTTCGGACAGAGAGCTCCTATAATTCACCCCTCCACTTT
CASSLRTESSYNSPLHF
>many|TRBV6-5|TRBJ1-5|-
TGTGCCAGCAGTTACGACCATAGCAATCAGCCCCAGCATTTT
CASSYDHSNQPQHF
>few|TRBV20-1|TRBJ1-4|TRBD1
TGCAGTGCTGCGACAGGGCGGGGGGATGAAAAACTGTTTTTT
CSAATGRGDEKLFF
>few|TRBV5-1|TRBJ2-3|-
TGCGCCAGCAGCTGGAGGGCAGTAACAGATACGCAGTATTTT
CASSWRAVTDTQYF
>-|TRBV20-1|TRBJ2-3|TRBD2
TGCAGTGCTAGAGGGTTCCGACTAGCGGGGGCCAGCACAGATACGCAGTATTTT
CSARGFRLAGASTDTQYF
>-|TRBV5-8|TRBJ1-5|TRBD1
TGTGCCAGCAGCCCCGGGACAGGGTGGTCTAGCAATCAGCCCCAGCATTTT
CASSPGTGWSSNQPQHF
>-|TRBV5-6|TRBJ2-2|-
TGTGCCAGCACCTTGTCCGGGGAGCTGTTTTTT
CASTLSGELFF
>few|TRBV29-1|TRBJ2-3|-
TGCAGCGTTGGGACATCTAGCACAGATACGCAGTATTTT
CSVGTSSTDTQYF
>few|TRBV5-1|TRBJ2-1|-
TGCGCCAGCGCTCCTCAGGGGGGGGCGCGAGGGAATGAGCAGTTCTTC
CASAPQGGARGNEQFF
>few|TRBV6-1|TRBJ1-1|-
TGTGCCAGCAGTGAAGTTAGACAGGCGAACACTGAAGCTTTCTTT
CASSEVRQANTEAFF
>many|TRBV3-1|TRBJ2-4|TRBD2
TGTGCCAGCAGCCAAGAAAGACTAGCGGGGGGCGGCATTCAGTACTTC
CASSQERLAGGGIQYF
>many|TRBV20-1|TRBJ2-6|-
TGCAGTGCTAGAGATTCGGGTAGCTTCCACGTCCTGACTTTC
CSARDSGSFHVLTF
>-|TRBV29-1|TRBJ1-2|TRBD1
TGCAGCGTACCCGAACGGACAGGGGGCGGCTACACCTTC
CSVPERTGGGYTF
>few|TRBV20-1|TRBJ2-2|TRBD2
TGCAGTGCTAGACATAGCGGGAGAGCGAACACCGGGGAGCTGTTTTTT
CSARHSGRANTGELFF
>-|TRBV5-1|TRBJ2-5|-
TGCGCCAGCAGCCTGGACTACCAGGGGGAGACCCAGTACTTC
CASSLDYQGETQYF
>-|TRBV5-1|TRBJ2-5|TRBD2
TGCGCCAGCAGCTCCCGGCTAGCGGGGGGCCCTGAGACCCAGTACTTC
CASSSRLAGGPETQYF
>-|TRBV18|TRBJ2-4|-
TGTGCCAGCTCACTCCTGGCCCAGGATCTTGGAAACATTCAGTACTTC
CASSLLAQDLGNIQYF
>few|TRBV10-3|TRBJ2-2|TRBD1
TGTGCCATCCGGCCGACAGGGGGGAACACCGGGGAGCTGTTTTTT
CAIRPTGGNTGELFF
>-|TRBV3-1|TRBJ2-1|TRBD1
TGTGCCAGCAGCCAGGGGACAGGGAACTACAATGAGCAGTTCTTC
CASSQGTGNYNEQFF
>many|TRBV20-1|TRBJ2-1|TRBD2
TGCAGTGCTAGAGCCGGGACTAGCGGGGGACAGCAGTTCTTC
CSARAGTSGGQQFF